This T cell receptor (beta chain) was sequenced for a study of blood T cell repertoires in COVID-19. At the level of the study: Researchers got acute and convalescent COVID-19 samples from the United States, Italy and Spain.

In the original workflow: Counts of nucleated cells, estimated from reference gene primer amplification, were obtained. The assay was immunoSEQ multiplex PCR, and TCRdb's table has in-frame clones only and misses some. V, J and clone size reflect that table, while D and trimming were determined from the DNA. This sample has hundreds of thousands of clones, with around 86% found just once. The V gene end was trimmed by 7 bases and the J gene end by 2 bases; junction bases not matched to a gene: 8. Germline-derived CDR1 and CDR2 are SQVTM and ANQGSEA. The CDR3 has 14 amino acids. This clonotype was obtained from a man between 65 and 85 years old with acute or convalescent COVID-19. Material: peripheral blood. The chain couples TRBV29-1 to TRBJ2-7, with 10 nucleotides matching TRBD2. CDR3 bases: TGCAGCGCCGAACTAGCGGGAATTCCCTACGAGCAGTACTTC. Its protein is CSAELAGIPYEQYF.